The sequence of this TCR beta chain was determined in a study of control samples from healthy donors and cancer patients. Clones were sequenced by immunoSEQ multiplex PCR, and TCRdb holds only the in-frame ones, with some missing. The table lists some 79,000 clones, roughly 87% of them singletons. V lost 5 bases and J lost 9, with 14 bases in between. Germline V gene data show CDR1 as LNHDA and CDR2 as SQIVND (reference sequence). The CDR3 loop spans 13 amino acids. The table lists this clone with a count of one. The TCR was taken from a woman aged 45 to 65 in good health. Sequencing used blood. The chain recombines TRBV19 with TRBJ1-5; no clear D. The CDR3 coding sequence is TGTGCCAGTAGTCCCTCTGCCGGACGGCCCCAGCATTTT. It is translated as CASSPSAGRPQHF.